These 32 T cell receptor beta chains came from one sample sequenced in a study of T cells in Graves' hyperthyroidism and ophthalmopathy. TCR beta CDR3 regions were amplified from RNA. HTBI primers were the set used in a first-round RT-PCR of the TCR CDR3. TCRdb reanalysed the multiplex PCR reads using MiXCR and keeps one entry per CDR3 protein. The data show 370,000 or so distinct CDR3 sequences, around 16% seen once. What was sequenced was blood. The receptors shown here come from a woman aged 18-29 years with Graves' hyperthyroidism that later progressed to Graves' ophthalmopathy.

This sequence joins TRBV11-2 and TRBJ1-1; D remains unclear. CDR1 and CDR2 (germline): SGHAT, FQNNGV. CDR3 length: 14 amino acids. Trimming removed 6 bases from V and 0 bases from J, with 11 bases in between. The CDR3 DNA follows: TGTGCCAGCAGGCCTCAGGTCATGAACACTGAAGCTTTCTTT. This codes for CASRPQVMNTEAFF.

As for this clonotype: Possible read error: a much larger clone is one base away. The rearrangement links TRBV12-3 or TRBV12-4 to TRBJ2-1; D call uncertain. The CDR3 contains 17 residues. The CDR3 DNA reads TGTGCCAGCAGTTACTCGACTCTTTCACGCGCTTGGAATGGGCAGTTCTTC. Protein product: CASSYSTLSRAWNGQFF.

V and J are TRBV16 and TRBJ1-5; D possibly corresponds to TRBD1 (5 bases). The CDR3 totals 14 residues. The V gene lost 4 bases and the J gene lost 4 bases, with 11 bases spanning the gap. Germline-derived CDR1 and CDR2 are KGHSY and FQNENV. The CDR3 loop is CASSPRTNNQPQHF. CDR3 nucleotide sequence: TGTGCCAGCAGCCCGAGGACAAATAATCAGCCCCAGCATTTT.

This clonotype has ten or more counts. CDR3 DNA: TGTGCCAGCAGCTCTAGCGGGAGGCTTTACGAGCAGTACTTC. This gives the protein CASSSSGRLYEQYF. This rearrangement joins TRBV7-8 to TRBJ2-7, with 11 positions matching TRBD2. Germline V gives CDR1 SGHVS, CDR2 FQNEAQ. This CDR3 has 14 amino acids. Trimming at V came to 4 bases and at J to 4 bases, leaving 3 bases not matched to a gene.

V usage is TRBV20-1 and J usage is TRBJ1-2; D gene uncertain. Trimming took off 2 bases at V and 8 bases at J, with 9 bases between the two ends. The CDR3 spans 11 residues. Per germline, CDR1 DFQATT and CDR2 SNEGSKA (reference sequence). DNA for the CDR3: TGCAGTGCTAGAAGGCAGCGGGGCTACACCTTC. It yields the protein CSARRQRGYTF.

There are many counts of this clonotype. CDR3 nucleotides: TGTGCCAGCAGATATAGCGGGAGGGCCGCCGAGCAGTACTTC. Translated: CASRYSGRAAEQYF. This chain uses TRBV11-2 with TRBJ2-7; 11 positions match TRBD2. V shed 6 bases and J 6 bases; nucleotides not matched to a gene: 7. The germline V gene has CDR1 SGHAT and CDR2 FQNNGV. The CDR3 has 14 amino acids.

This clonotype was observed many times. The CDR3: CASKRGTQNTEAFF. The CDR3 DNA reads TGTGCCAGCAAAAGGGGGACACAGAACACTGAAGCTTTCTTT. The V call is TRBV6-1, the J call TRBJ1-1, with D tentatively TRBD1 (6 bases). Trimming took off 7 bases at V and 1 base at J, with 13 bases between the two ends. The CDR3 length is 14 residues. Per germline, CDR1 MNHNS and CDR2 SASEGT.

The rearrangement links TRBV24-1 to TRBJ2-1; D might be TRBD1 (6 bases). Germline V gene sequence: CDR1 KGHDR, CDR2 SFDVKD. Trimming removed 3 bases from V and 6 bases from J, with 17 bases in between. The CDR3 totals 16 residues. The chain's CDR3 is CATSDVAMGAGNEQFF. The CDR3 DNA reads TGTGCCACCAGTGATGTGGCTATGGGGGCAGGCAATGAGCAGTTCTTC.

This clonotype was seen many times. The chain combines TRBV12-3 or TRBV12-4 with TRBJ2-7; 7 bases are a match to TRBD1. The junction had 4 bases not matched to a gene; V was cut back by 0 bases and J by 5 bases. The CDR3 extends over 14 amino acids. CDR3 protein: CASSLATGKDEQYF. CDR3 DNA: TGTGCCAGCAGTTTAGCGACAGGGAAGGACGAGCAGTACTTC.

This clonotype was detected many times. The V and J genes are TRBV20-1 and TRBJ1-5, with D possibly TRBD1 on 5 matching bases. The V and J ends lost 3 bases and 5 bases respectively, with 8 bases between them. Germline V lookup: CDR1 DFQATT, CDR2 SNEGSKA (reference sequence). The CDR3 runs 12 residues. CDR3 amino acids: CSARRDHQPQHF. CDR3 nucleotides: TGCAGTGCTAGGAGGGACCATCAGCCCCAGCATTTT.

This clonotype was seen ten or more times. The V call is TRBV3-1, the J call TRBJ1-2; D is undetermined. The V and J ends lost 1 base and 3 bases respectively, with 12 bases between them. The CDR3 has 15 residues. The germline V gene encodes CDR1 LGHDT and CDR2 YNNKEL (reference sequence). CDR3 sequence: CASSQVGPTHYGYTF. CDR3 in DNA: TGTGCCAGCAGCCAAGTTGGGCCAACACACTATGGCTACACCTTC.

In this sample, this clonotype turned up many times. The chain carries TRBV28 and TRBJ2-7, with 9 positions matching TRBD1. Looked up from germline, CDR1 is MDHEN and CDR2 is SYDVKM. The CDR3 sequence is 14 residues long. V shed 5 bases, J shed 4 bases, and the junction held 6 bases outside the gene matches. The CDR3 is CASSGDREIYEQYF. Written as DNA, the CDR3 is TGTGCCAGCAGTGGGGACAGGGAGATATACGAGCAGTACTTC.

This clonotype was counted many times. CDR3 bases: TGTGCCAGCAGCGCCTTTCTAGCGGGCGGGGCGGATACGCAGTATTTT. This codes for CASSAFLAGGADTQYF. The chain is built from TRBV7-3 and TRBJ2-3; 8 positions match TRBD2. Germline loops: CDR1 SGHTA, CDR2 FQGTGA. This CDR3 comprises 16 residues. Trimming took 5 bases from V and 6 from J; bases not matched to a gene: 13.

This chain uses TRBV19 with TRBJ2-7, with 8 bases matching TRBD1. The CDR3 consists of 15 residues. The V and J ends lost 8 bases and 5 bases, in that order; junction bases with no gene match: 14. CDR1 and CDR2 (germline): LNHDA, SQIVND (reference sequence). CDR3 residues: CASGGFGQGRNEQYF. The CDR3 DNA reads TGTGCCAGTGGAGGTTTCGGACAGGGAAGAAACGAGCAGTACTTC. Full variable domain (missing parts from reference TRBV19 and TRBJ2-7): DGGITQSPKYLFRKEGQNVTLSCEQNLNHDAMYWYRQDPGQGLRLIYYSQIVNDFQKGDIAEGYSVSREKKESFPLTVTSAQKNPTAFYLCASGGFGQGRNEQYFGPGTRLTVT.

This clonotype was observed many times. The chain uses TRBV28 and TRBJ2-1, with D hard to call. The CDR3 covers 15 residues. V lost 6 bases, J lost 0 bases, and 12 bases lay in between. Germline values: CDR1 MDHEN, CDR2 SYDVKM. CDR3 in amino acids: CASRPSESSYNEQFF. DNA of the CDR3: TGTGCCAGCAGACCCTCGGAGAGCTCCTACAATGAGCAGTTCTTC.

The J gene is TRBJ2-3, the V gene TRBV20-1, with TRBD2 identical over 13 bases. The V gene's germline CDR1 is DFQATT and CDR2 SNEGSKA (reference sequence). The CDR3 sequence is 15 residues long. V shed 1 base and J 3 bases; nucleotides not matched to a gene: 1. As DNA, the CDR3 is TGCAGTGCTAGAGGGACTAGCGGGGGAACAGATACGCAGTATTTT. This gives the protein CSARGTSGGTDTQYF.

The chain recombines TRBV7-9 with TRBJ1-6, with a possible D match to TRBD1 (6 bases). The CDR3 spans 14 residues. Trimming removed 5 bases at V and 7 bases at J, with 12 bases between. Germline CDR1 is SEHNR and CDR2 is FQNEAQ (reference sequence). The chain's CDR3 is CASSGTGRNSPLHF. CDR3 coding DNA: TGTGCCAGCAGCGGAACAGGGCGGAATTCACCCCTCCACTTT.

The CDR3 bases are TGTGCCACTTCGAGGAACGGGAGGGCAGATACGCAGTATTTT. Protein: CATSRNGRADTQYF. The chain joins TRBV19 to TRBJ2-3; 8 bases line up with TRBD2. The V and J ends lost 10 bases and 4 bases, in that order; junction bases with no gene match: 10. The germline CDR1 and CDR2 sequences are LNHDA and SQIVND (reference sequence). The CDR3 consists of 14 residues.

The V gene is TRBV4-3, the J gene TRBJ2-2; 11 bases agree with TRBD2. Germline V gives CDR1 LGHNA, CDR2 YSLEER. V lost 1 base and J lost 3; bases outside the gene matches: 4. CDR3 length: 17 residues. In DNA form, the CDR3 reads TGCGCCAGCAGCCAAGGGGGGACTAGCGGATACACCGGGGAGCTGTTTTTT. It is translated as CASSQGGTSGYTGELFF.

This CDR3 is CASSPWGQEFSGNTIYF. The DNA for the CDR3 is TGTGCCAGCAGCCCATGGGGACAAGAGTTTTCTGGAAACACCATATATTTT. The V and J genes are TRBV4-2 and TRBJ1-3, with D maybe TRBD1 (6 bases). V was cut by 4 bases and J by 1 base, with 17 bases left in between. This CDR3 comprises 17 residues. Germline V CDR1 and CDR2: LGHNA, YNFKEQ.

V is TRBV4-3 and J is TRBJ2-2; D is unresolved. Deletions cut 2 bases from V and 7 bases from J, with 5 bases between. The CDR3 loop spans 12 amino acids. Germline values: CDR1 LGHNA, CDR2 YSLEER. The CDR3 nucleotides are TGCGCCAGCAGCCAATCGGGCGGGGAGCTGTTTTTT. This sequence encodes CASSQSGGELFF.

In its sample, this clonotype was seen many times. This CDR3 reads CSARDAQGSNEKLFF. CDR3 nucleotide sequence: TGCAGTGCTAGAGATGCGCAGGGGAGTAATGAAAAACTGTTTTTT. The chain combines TRBV20-1 with TRBJ1-4; the D gene is possibly TRBD1 (6 bases). CDR3 length: 15 amino acids. From germline, CDR1 is DFQATT and CDR2 SNEGSKA (reference sequence). V lost 0 bases and J 4 bases, leaving 12 bases between the germline ends.

This clonotype came up many times. The chain carries TRBV20-1 and TRBJ1-4; D may be TRBD1 (6 bases). The CDR3 is 15 residues long. Trimming removed 3 bases from V and 3 bases from J, with 14 bases in between. Germline CDR1 DFQATT, CDR2 SNEGSKA (reference sequence). The CDR3: CSAREPRTANEKLFF. The DNA for the CDR3 is TGCAGTGCTAGGGAGCCTCGGACAGCTAATGAAAAACTGTTTTTT.

The chain links TRBV29-1 to TRBJ2-1; the D call may be TRBD1 or TRBD2 (5 bases each). Per the germline V gene, CDR1 is SQVTM and CDR2 is ANQGSEA. The CDR3 has 15 residues. Between the trimmed V and J ends, which lost 0 bases and 0 bases, there was a span of 9 bases. The CDR3 loop reads CSVEEGDLSYNEQFF. For the CDR3, the DNA is TGCAGCGTTGAAGAGGGGGACCTCTCCTACAATGAGCAGTTCTTC.

This clonotype was observed many times. The chain is built from TRBV7-9 and TRBJ2-3; possibly TRBD1 or TRBD2 for D (5 bases each). CDR1 is SEHNR, CDR2 FQNEAQ, per germline (reference sequence). This CDR3 comprises 13 residues. Trimming stripped 11 bases from V and 0 bases from J, with 12 bases between. In nucleotides, the CDR3 is TGTGCCGATTCAGGGAGAAGCACAGATACGCAGTATTTT. Its protein is CADSGRSTDTQYF.

This clonotype was seen just once. Given a much more abundant clone one base away, this may be a read error. This chain joins TRBV4-1 and TRBJ2-7; 9 nucleotides align to TRBD1. This CDR3 spans 15 amino acids. Germline V CDR1 and CDR2: MGHRA, YSYEKL. CDR3 protein: CASSRFGTGPYEQHF. CDR3 sequence (DNA): TGCGCCAGCAGCCGCTTCGGGACAGGGCCTTACGAGCAGCACTTC.

This clonotype was counted many times. The V gene is TRBV15, the J gene TRBJ2-7; TRBD1 matches at 9 bases. The CDR3 has 14 amino acids. CDR1 is LNHNV and CDR2 is YYDKDF in the germline V gene (reference sequence). Germline trimming cut 3 bases from V and 8 bases from J; bases unmatched to any gene: 8. CDR3: CATSRLGTGHKQYF. The CDR3 nucleotides are TGTGCCACCAGCAGGCTCGGGACAGGGCATAAGCAGTACTTC.

There are a few counts of this clonotype. The chain combines TRBV24-1 with TRBJ2-5; D call uncertain. V lost 3 bases to trimming and J lost 2 bases, with 9 bases between them. In germline, CDR1 is KGHDR, CDR2 SFDVKD. This CDR3 is 14 amino acids long. The CDR3 region has the DNA TGTGCCACCAGTGATGGCCAGCTTCAAGAGACCCAGTACTTC. It codes for CATSDGQLQETQYF.

This clonotype has a handful of counts. This chain links TRBV20-1 with TRBJ1-6; 7 bases agree with TRBD1. The CDR3 runs 14 residues. Germline V lookup: CDR1 DFQATT, CDR2 SNEGSKA (reference sequence). The ends lost 2 bases at V and 5 bases at J; junction bases unmatched: 3. CDR3 bases: TGCAGTGCTAGAAGGACAGGCCATAATTCACCCCTCCACTTT. Amino acids: CSARRTGHNSPLHF.

This chain joins TRBV4-3 and TRBJ1-2; possible D gene TRBD1, 6 bases. The germline V and J ends were trimmed by 0 bases and 4 bases, with 15 bases remaining between them. Germline CDR1 reads LGHNA; CDR2 reads YSLEER. CDR3 size: 16 residues. CDR3 amino acids: CASSQDQWGLSYGYTF. CDR3 coding DNA: TGCGCCAGCAGCCAAGATCAATGGGGGCTGTCCTATGGCTACACCTTC.

This clonotype was counted only a few times. The rearrangement links TRBV11-2 to TRBJ2-1; 8 nucleotides line up with TRBD2. J gave up 8 bases and V 1 base, and 16 bases lay outside the gene matches. This CDR3 has 18 amino acids. Per germline, CDR1 SGHAT and CDR2 FQNNGV. The DNA for the CDR3 is TGTGCCAGCAGCTTAGCTCTATTACGTAGCGGGATAGGGGATGAGCAGTTCTTC. It encodes CASSLALLRSGIGDEQFF.

CDR3 amino acids: CASRSGTGVGYEQYF. Written as DNA, the CDR3 is TGCGCCAGCAGATCCGGGACAGGGGTCGGGTACGAGCAGTACTTC. The V and J genes are TRBV5-1 and TRBJ2-7; 10 nucleotides line up with TRBD1. The germline gives CDR1 SGHRS, CDR2 YFSETQ. The CDR3 contains 15 residues. With V trimmed by 5 bases and J by 4 bases, 9 bases remained unmatched.